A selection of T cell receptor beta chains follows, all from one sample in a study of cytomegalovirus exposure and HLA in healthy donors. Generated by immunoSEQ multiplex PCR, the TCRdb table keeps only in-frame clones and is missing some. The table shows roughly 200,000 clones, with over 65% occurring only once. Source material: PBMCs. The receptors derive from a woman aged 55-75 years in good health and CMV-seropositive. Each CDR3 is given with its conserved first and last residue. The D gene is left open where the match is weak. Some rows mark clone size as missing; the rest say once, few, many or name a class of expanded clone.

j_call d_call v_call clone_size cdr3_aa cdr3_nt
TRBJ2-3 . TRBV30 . CAWSGGFSTDTQYF TGTGCCTGGAGTGGTGGCTTTAGCACAGATACGCAGTATTTT
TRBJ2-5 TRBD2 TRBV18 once CASSPLSGALGETQYF TGTGCCAGCTCACCATTAAGCGGGGCGCTTGGGGAGACCCAGTACTTC
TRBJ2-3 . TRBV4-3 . CASSQDPEGPTDTQYF TGCGCCAGCAGCCAAGATCCGGAGGGTCCCACAGATACGCAGTATTTT
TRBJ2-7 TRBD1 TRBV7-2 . CASSLGGTGNYEQYF TGTGCCAGCAGCTTAGGAGGGACAGGGAACTACGAGCAGTACTTC
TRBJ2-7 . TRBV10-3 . CAISGTTRTSYEQYF TGTGCCATCAGTGGCACGACTAGGACATCCTACGAGCAGTACTTC
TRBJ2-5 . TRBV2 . CASGGRTPEDF TGTGCCAGTGGGGGCCGGACTCCGGAGGACTTC
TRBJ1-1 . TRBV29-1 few CSVARGVNTEAFF TGCAGCGTCGCCAGGGGAGTGAACACTGAAGCTTTCTTT
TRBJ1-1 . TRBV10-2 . CASSPSGYTEAFF TGCGCCAGCAGTCCTTCAGGGTACACTGAAGCTTTCTTT
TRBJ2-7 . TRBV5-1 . CASSLDRVSYEQYF TGCGCCAGCAGCTTGGACAGGGTTTCCTACGAGCAGTACTTC
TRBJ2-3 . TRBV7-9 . CASSSSSADTQYF TGTGCCAGCAGCTCCAGCAGCGCAGATACGCAGTATTTT
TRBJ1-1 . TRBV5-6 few CASSLDRDRTFTEAFF TGTGCCAGCAGCTTGGACCGAGACAGGACTTTTACTGAAGCTTTCTTT
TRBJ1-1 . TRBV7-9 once CAVNTGPGALTEAFF TGTGCCGTTAATACTGGGCCTGGGGCGCTGACTGAAGCTTTCTTT
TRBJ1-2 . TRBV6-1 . CASSSGGAFSYGYTF TGTGCCAGCAGCTCGGGTGGGGCATTTAGCTATGGCTACACCTTC
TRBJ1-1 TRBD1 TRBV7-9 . CASSQDRAEAFF TGTGCCAGCAGCCAGGACAGGGCTGAAGCTTTCTTT
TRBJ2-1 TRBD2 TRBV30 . CAYLRGLAGPPGEQFF TGTGCCTACCTCCGGGGACTAGCGGGTCCCCCCGGTGAGCAGTTCTTC
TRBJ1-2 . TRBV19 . CASSSRQTYGYTF TGTGCCAGTAGTTCCCGACAGACCTATGGCTACACCTTC
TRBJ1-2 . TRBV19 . CASSVQGGSDYGYTF TGTGCCAGTAGTGTACAGGGAGGGAGTGACTATGGCTACACCTTC
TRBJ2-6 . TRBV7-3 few CASTPELGRGANVLTF TGTGCCAGCACCCCGGAGCTGGGGCGAGGGGCCAACGTCCTGACTTTC
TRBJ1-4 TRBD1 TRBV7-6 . CASSLEDRGELFF TGTGCCAGCAGCTTAGAGGACAGGGGAGAACTGTTTTTT
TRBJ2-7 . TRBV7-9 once CASSLSGTRYEQYF TGTGCCAGCAGCTTATCCGGGACTCGCTACGAGCAGTACTTC
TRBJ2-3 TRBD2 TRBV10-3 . CAIRRTSQGDTQYF TGTGCCATCAGGCGGACTAGCCAGGGAGATACGCAGTATTTT
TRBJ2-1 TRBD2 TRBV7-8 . CASSLAIGSSGRSYNEQFF TGTGCCAGCAGCTTAGCCATCGGGTCTAGCGGGCGATCCTACAATGAGCAGTTCTTC
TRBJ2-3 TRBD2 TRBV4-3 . CASSQDRGGGQYF TGCGCCAGCAGCCAAGATCGGGGGGGTGGGCAGTATTTT
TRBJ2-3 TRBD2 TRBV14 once CASSQASGGADTQYF TGTGCCAGCAGCCAAGCTAGCGGGGGAGCAGATACGCAGTATTTT
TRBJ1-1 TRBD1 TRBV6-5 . CATHYRGNTEAFF TGTGCCACCCATTACAGGGGGAACACTGAAGCTTTCTTT
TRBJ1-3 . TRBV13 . CASSSAGRSRNTIYF TGTGCCAGCAGCTCAGCGGGACGTTCTAGAAACACCATATATTTT
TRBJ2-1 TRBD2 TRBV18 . CASSPPASGGGRSYNEQFF TGTGCCAGCTCACCTCCCGCTAGCGGGGGGGGCCGGTCCTACAATGAGCAGTTCTTC
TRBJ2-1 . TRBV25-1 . CASSDAGPYNEQFF TGTGCCAGCAGTGACGCGGGACCGTACAATGAGCAGTTCTTC
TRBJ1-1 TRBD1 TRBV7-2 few CASSSGLSRGRTEAFF TGTGCCAGCAGCTCCGGCCTTAGTAGGGGGCGAACTGAAGCTTTCTTT
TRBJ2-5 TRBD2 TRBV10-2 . CASSVEGTSGGVSKTQYF TGCGCCAGCAGTGTGGAGGGGACTAGCGGGGGGGTTTCGAAGACCCAGTACTTC
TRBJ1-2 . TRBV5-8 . CASSLDQGGYTF TGTGCCAGCAGCTTGGACCAGGGTGGCTACACCTTC
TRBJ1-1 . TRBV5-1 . CASSLEGQGGEAFF TGCGCCAGCAGCTTGGAGGGACAAGGGGGTGAAGCTTTCTTT
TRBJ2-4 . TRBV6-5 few CASRYDRLHNIQYF TGTGCCAGCAGATATGACAGGCTCCACAACATTCAGTACTTC
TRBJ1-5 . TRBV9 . CASSGGTNSNQPQHF TGTGCCAGCAGCGGTGGGACAAATAGCAATCAGCCCCAGCATTTT
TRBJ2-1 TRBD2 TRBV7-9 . CASSHPGLAGFQGEQFF TGTGCCAGCAGCCACCCAGGACTAGCGGGGTTCCAGGGGGAGCAGTTCTTC
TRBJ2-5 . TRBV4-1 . CASSQSTGEGETQYF TGCGCCAGCAGCCAGAGTACAGGTGAAGGAGAGACCCAGTACTTC
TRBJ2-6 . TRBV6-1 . CASSEARGANVLTF TGTGCCAGCAGTGAAGCGCGCGGGGCCAACGTCCTGACTTTC
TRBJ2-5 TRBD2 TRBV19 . CASSISSGGGQETQYF TGTGCCAGTAGTATTAGTAGCGGGGGTGGACAAGAGACCCAGTACTTC
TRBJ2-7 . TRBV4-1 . CASSQDHRRGQYEQYF TGCGCCAGCAGCCAAGATCATCGGCGGGGGCAGTACGAGCAGTACTTC
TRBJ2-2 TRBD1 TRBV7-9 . CASFTGQGLNTGELFF TGTGCCAGCTTTACGGGACAGGGCCTAAACACCGGGGAGCTGTTTTTT
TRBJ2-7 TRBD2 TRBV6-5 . CASRLAGKLSYEQYF TGTGCCAGCCGACTAGCGGGGAAACTCTCCTACGAGCAGTACTTC